One TCR beta chain is described in this entry. The CDR3 totals 12 residues. V gave up 4 bases and J gave up 13 bases, with 18 bases separating them. CDR1 and CDR2 from the germline V gene are SGHRS and YFSETQ. Repertoires were generated with immunoSEQ multiplex PCR, while TCRdb's copy carries only in-frame clones and drops some. Of more than 40,000 clones listed, around 92% are singletons. The sample comes from a study of T cell changes during pregnancy in multiple sclerosis. The clonotype originates from a female donor with multiple sclerosis, enrolled in a pregnancy study. This chain uses TRBV5-1 with TRBJ2-7; perhaps TRBD2 as D (6 bases). The sequencing used CD4+ T cells from peripheral blood mononuclear cells, collected in the third trimester of pregnancy. In DNA form, the CDR3 reads TGCGCCAGCAGCCTCCCGGACGGGAGCCCCTACTTC. Its translation: CASSLPDGSPYF.